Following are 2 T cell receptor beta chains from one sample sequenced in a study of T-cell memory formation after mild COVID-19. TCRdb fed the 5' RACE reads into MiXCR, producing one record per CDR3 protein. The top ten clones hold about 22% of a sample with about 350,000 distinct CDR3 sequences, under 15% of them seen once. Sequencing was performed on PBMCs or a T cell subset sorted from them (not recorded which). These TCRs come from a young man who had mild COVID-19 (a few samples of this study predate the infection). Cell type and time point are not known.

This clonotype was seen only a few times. CDR3 sequence reads: CASSLEHQYTEAFF. Written as DNA, the CDR3 is TGTGCCAGCAGTTTAGAACACCAGTACACTGAAGCTTTCTTT. The chain couples TRBV12-3 or TRBV12-4 to TRBJ1-1; D gene ambiguous. There are 14 residues in the CDR3. V lost 1 base and J 3 bases, leaving 9 bases between the germline ends.

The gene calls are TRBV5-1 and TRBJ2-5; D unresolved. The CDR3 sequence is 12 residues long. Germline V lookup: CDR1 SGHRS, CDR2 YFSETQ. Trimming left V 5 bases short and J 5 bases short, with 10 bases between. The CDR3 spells CASRMPGETQYF. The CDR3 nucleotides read TGCGCCAGCAGAATGCCTGGGGAGACCCAGTACTTC.